This T cell receptor beta chain was recovered during a study of T cell responses to AZD1222 COVID-19 vaccine. On the study more broadly: Second-dose schedules of about 4 or about 12 weeks were combined.

Produced via immunoSEQ multiplex PCR; TCRdb's table is partial and in-frame only. The sample shows under 200,000 clones, roughly 88% of them seen only once. Trimming pared 4 bases from V and 2 bases from J, leaving 12 bases between. The CDR3 sequence is 14 residues long. The germline V gene encodes CDR1 LNHNV and CDR2 YYDKDF (reference sequence). The chain links TRBV15 to TRBJ2-7; D could derive from TRBD1 or TRBD2 (5 bases each). The receptor's source is an adult in good health. Source: peripheral blood, taken on day 0 of AZD1222 vaccination. The CDR3, as DNA: TGTGCCACCAGCAAACGGGACGGAGCCTACGAGCAGTACTTC. Residues: CATSKRDGAYEQYF. The whole variable domain, remainder taken from reference TRBV15 and TRBJ2-7, is DAMVIQNPRYQVTQFGKPVTLSCSQTLNHNVMYWYQQKSSQAPKLLFHYYDKDFNNEADTPDNFQSRRPNTSFCFLDIRSPGLGDTAMYLCATSKRDGAYEQYFGPGTRLTVT.